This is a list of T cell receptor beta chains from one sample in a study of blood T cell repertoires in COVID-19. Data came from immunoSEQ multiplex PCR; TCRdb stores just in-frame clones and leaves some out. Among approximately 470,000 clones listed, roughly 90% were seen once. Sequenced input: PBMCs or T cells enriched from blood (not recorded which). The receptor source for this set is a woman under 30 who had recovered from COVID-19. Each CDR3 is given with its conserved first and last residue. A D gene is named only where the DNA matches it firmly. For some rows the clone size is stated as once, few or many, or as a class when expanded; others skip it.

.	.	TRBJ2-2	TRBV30	TGTGCCTTCTCAGGTCCTAACACCGGGGAGCTGTTTTTT	CAFSGPNTGELFF
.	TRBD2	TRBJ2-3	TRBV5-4	TGTGCCAGCACTCGGGGGGGGCGGGATACGCAGTATTTT	CASTRGGRDTQYF
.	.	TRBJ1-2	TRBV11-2	TGTGCCAGCAGCCTCACGGGGGGCGCAGGCTATGGCTACACCTTC	CASSLTGGAGYGYTF
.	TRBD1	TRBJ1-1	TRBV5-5	TGTGCCAGCAGCTGGACGGGACAGGTAAATGAAGCTTTCTTT	CASSWTGQVNEAFF
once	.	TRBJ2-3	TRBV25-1	TGTGCCAGCAGTGAATTCCGGTCGGGGGCAGATACGCAGTATTTT	CASSEFRSGADTQYF
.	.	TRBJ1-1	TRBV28	TGTGCCAGCCTCCCCGAGGGCAGGGGATACACTGAAGCTTTCTTT	CASLPEGRGYTEAFF
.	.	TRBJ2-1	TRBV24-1	TGTGCCACCAGTCGAACAGAAAGAACTGAGCAGTTCTTC	CATSRTERTEQFF
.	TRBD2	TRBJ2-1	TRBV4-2	TGTGCCAGCAGCCCTGGGCCTAGCGGGGGGGGTAATGAGCAGTTCTTC	CASSPGPSGGGNEQFF
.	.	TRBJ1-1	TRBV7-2	TGTGCCAGCAGCTTATTGCTTTGGGGGGACACTGAAGCTTTCTTT	CASSLLLWGDTEAFF
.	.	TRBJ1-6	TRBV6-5	TGTGCCAGCAGGCCCGCGGGGGTCTTTTCACCCCTCCACTTT	CASRPAGVFSPLHF
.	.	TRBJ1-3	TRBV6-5	TGTGCCAGCCGGGCAGGGGCCTACTCTGGAAACACCATATATTTT	CASRAGAYSGNTIYF
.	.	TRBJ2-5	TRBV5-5	TGTGCCAGCAGCCCGCCTCCCCCCAGGCCTGGGCACTTC	CASSPPPPRPGHF
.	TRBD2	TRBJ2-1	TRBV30	TGTGCCTGGAGTGTAGGAGCGGGACAGTTCTTC	CAWSVGAGQFF
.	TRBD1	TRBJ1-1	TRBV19	TGTGCCAGTACCCCGGACAGGTCCACTGAAGCTTTCTTT	CASTPDRSTEAFF
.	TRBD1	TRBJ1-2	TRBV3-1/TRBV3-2	TGTGCCAGCAGCCCACAGGGGGGTGCGGGCTACACCTTC	CASSPQGGAGYTF
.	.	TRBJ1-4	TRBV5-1	TGCGCCAGCAGCCCCTTTCAGGGGTGGGATGAAAAACTGTTTTTT	CASSPFQGWDEKLFF
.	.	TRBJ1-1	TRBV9	TGTGCCAGCAGCGTAGCGGGAGACGTCGCTTTCTTT	CASSVAGDVAFF
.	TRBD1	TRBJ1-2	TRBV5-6	TGTGCCAGCAGCCTGGGACAGGGGCCAAGCTATGGCTACACCTTC	CASSLGQGPSYGYTF
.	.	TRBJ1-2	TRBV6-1	TGTGCCAGCAGTGAAGCGAAAGGGGGGGGCAACTATGGCTACACCTTC	CASSEAKGGGNYGYTF
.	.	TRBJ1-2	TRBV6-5	TGTGCCAGCCGTACTACAGGGTCACCACCCTATGGCTACACCTTC	CASRTTGSPPYGYTF
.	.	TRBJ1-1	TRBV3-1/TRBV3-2	TGTGCCAGCAGCCTAAGTCCGGGATACACTGAAGCTTTCTTT	CASSLSPGYTEAFF
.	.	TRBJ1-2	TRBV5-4	TGTGCCAGCAGCTTGGAGGGGGAGTCTGGCTACACCTTC	CASSLEGESGYTF
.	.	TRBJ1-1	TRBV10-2	TGCGCCAGCAGTGAGACAGGATACACTGAAGCTTTCTTT	CASSETGYTEAFF
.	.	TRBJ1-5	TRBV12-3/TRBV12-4	TGTGCCAGCAGTTCAGGCAATCAGCCCCAGCATTTT	CASSSGNQPQHF
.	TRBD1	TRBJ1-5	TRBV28	TGTGCCAGCAGCCCCGACAGGGTCGGTCAGCCCCAGCATTTT	CASSPDRVGQPQHF
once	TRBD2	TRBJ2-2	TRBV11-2	TGTGCCAGCAGCATTCGCGGACTAGCGACTAACACCGGGGAGCTGTTTTTT	CASSIRGLATNTGELFF
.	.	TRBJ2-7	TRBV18	TGTGCCAGCTCCCCGGGCCTTCGGGAGGAGCAGTACTTC	CASSPGLREEQYF
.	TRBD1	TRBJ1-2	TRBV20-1	TGCAGTGCTAGTCGCTGGCAGGGGGTTCGCTATGGCTACACCTTC	CSASRWQGVRYGYTF
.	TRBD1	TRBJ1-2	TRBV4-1	TGCGCCAGCAGCGATACAGGGGGCTCTTGGTATGGCTACACCTTC	CASSDTGGSWYGYTF
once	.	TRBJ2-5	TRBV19	TGTGCCAGTAGACCCTCAGGGGCAGAGACCCAGTACTTC	CASRPSGAETQYF
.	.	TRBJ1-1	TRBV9	TGTGCCAGCAGCCCCCTCGGGGAGCGGTCTGAAGCTTTCTTT	CASSPLGERSEAFF
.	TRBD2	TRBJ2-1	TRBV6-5	TGTGCCAGCAGTTACTCAGCGGGGGGGCTGTTCTTC	CASSYSAGGLFF
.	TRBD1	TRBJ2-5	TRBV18	TGTGCCAGCTCACACGGACAGGGGAAACAAGAGACCCAGTACTTC	CASSHGQGKQETQYF
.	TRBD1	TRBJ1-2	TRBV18	TGTGCCAGCTCACCGTCCCGGACAGGCCCTAACTATGGCTACACCTTC	CASSPSRTGPNYGYTF
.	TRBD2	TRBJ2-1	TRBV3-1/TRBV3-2	TGTGCCAGCAGCCAAGATGCCACTAGCGGGGGGCGAAATGAGCAGTTCTTC	CASSQDATSGGRNEQFF
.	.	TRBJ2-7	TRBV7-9	TGTGCCAGCAGCTTAGGCGCCGGGGGTGCCTCCTACGAGCAGTACTTC	CASSLGAGGASYEQYF
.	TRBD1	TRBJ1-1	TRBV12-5	TGTGCTAGCCTTCGGGGTGGACAGGGGATGAACACTGAAGCTTTCTTT	CASLRGGQGMNTEAFF
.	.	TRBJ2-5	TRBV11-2	TGTGCCGACTCGGGGGAACAAGAGACCCAGTACTTC	CADSGEQETQYF
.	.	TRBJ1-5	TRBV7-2	TGTGCCAGCAGCTTAGAACCAGGGGAGGGTCAGCCCCAGCATTTT	CASSLEPGEGQPQHF
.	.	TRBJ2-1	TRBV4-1	TGCGCCAGCAGCCGCTGGGTGGGTTTCGGGGGGCACAATGAGCAGTTCTTC	CASSRWVGFGGHNEQFF
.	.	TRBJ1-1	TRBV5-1	TGCGCCAGCAGCTCGCTCCCCGGACAGAAAGCTTTCTTT	CASSSLPGQKAFF
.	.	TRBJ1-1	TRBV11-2	TGTGCCAGCAGCTTAGGCTATCCGTCATTCCGACAGGTCCCCCAAGAAGCTTTCTTT	CASSLGYPSFRQVPQEAFF
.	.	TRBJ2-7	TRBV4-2	TGTGCCAGCAGCCAAGATCTCGGGAACAGGCGGGGTCAGGAGCAGTACTTC	CASSQDLGNRRGQEQYF
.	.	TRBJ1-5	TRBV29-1	TGCAGCGTTGAAGACGGGGGGAATCAGCCCCAGCATTTT	CSVEDGGNQPQHF
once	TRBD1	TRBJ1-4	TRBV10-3	TGTGCCATCACAGCCGACAGGGGAGATGAAAAACTGTTTTTT	CAITADRGDEKLFF
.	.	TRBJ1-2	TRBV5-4	TGTGCCAGCAGTGCTCGAACAGGAAACTATGGCTACACCTTC	CASSARTGNYGYTF
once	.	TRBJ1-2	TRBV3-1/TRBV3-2	TGTGCCAGCAGCCAAATGACAGAAATAGGCTACACCTTC	CASSQMTEIGYTF
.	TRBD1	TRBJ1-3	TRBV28	TGTGCCAGCACCCAAGGGGGCGGTGGAAACACCATATATTTT	CASTQGGGGNTIYF
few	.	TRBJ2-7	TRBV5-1	TGCGCCAGCAGCCCTAACCCCGACGAGCAGTACTTC	CASSPNPDEQYF